Shown below are 25 T cell receptor beta chains from a single sample sequenced in a study of shared clonotypes between healthy human individuals. Libraries were prepared by immunoSEQ multiplex PCR; TCRdb keeps only in-frame clonotypes and omits some of them. The data show 450,000 to 700,000 clones, 95% to 96% seen once. CD45RO negativity and positive selection for CCR7 defined naive CD8 cells, a population that excluded terminally differentiated effector memory CD45RA+ cells. Sequences were obtained from naive CD8+ T cells sorted from blood. The source is a woman aged 25-40 years in good health.

This chain connects TRBV7-9 to TRBJ2-3; 8 bases match TRBD2. The CDR3 runs to 18 residues. Germline V gives CDR1 SEHNR, CDR2 FQNEAQ (reference sequence). After removal of 4 bases from V and 6 bases from J, the junction contained 18 bases not matched to a gene. CDR3 region: CASSSPPLVAKREDTQYF. The CDR3 DNA reads as TGTGCCAGCAGCTCCCCCCCCTTGGTAGCGAAGCGGGAGGATACGCAGTATTTT.

J is TRBJ2-7 and V is TRBV29-1, with TRBD2 matching 7 bases. Germline lookup yields CDR1 SQVTM and CDR2 ANQGSEA. The CDR3 covers 14 residues. V lost 5 bases and J lost 7; bases outside the gene matches: 14. CDR3 bases: TGCAGCGTTCTATCGTGGCGGGAGCCCCGGGAGCAGTACTTC. It translates to CSVLSWREPREQYF.

The chain links TRBV21-1 to TRBJ2-1; the table assigns TRBD2, which was not confirmed against the DNA. TRBV21-1 constitutes a pseudogene. The CDR3 consists of 16 residues. CDR3 sequence: CASSKSGGSEPNEQFF. In nucleotides, the CDR3 is TGTGCCAGCAGCAAATCTGGCGGGAGTGAGCCCAATGAGCAGTTCTTC.

V and J are TRBV11-2 and TRBJ1-1, with a weak D call TRBD1 (6 bases). Between the trimmed V and J ends, which lost 3 bases and 2 bases, there was a span of 10 bases. The CDR3 sequence is 14 residues long. The germline V gene has CDR1 SGHAT and CDR2 FQNNGV. The CDR3 region is CASSFEGGNTEAFF. CDR3 nucleotide sequence: TGTGCCAGCAGCTTCGAGGGGGGTAACACTGAAGCTTTCTTT. The full variable domain, rest sourced from reference TRBV11-2 and TRBJ1-1, is EAGVAQSPRYKIIEKRQSVAFWCNPISGHATLYWYQQILGQGPKLLIQFQNNGVVDDSQLPKDRFSAERLKGVDSTLKIQPAKLEDSAVYLCASSFEGGNTEAFFGQGTRLTVV.

The CDR3 loop is CAWENGNQPQHF. DNA of the CDR3: TGTGCCTGGGAAAATGGCAATCAGCCCCAGCATTTT. V usage is TRBV30 and J usage is TRBJ1-5; D gene ambiguous. This CDR3 has 12 residues. The V end lost 5 bases, the J end lost 2 bases, and 7 bases lay between the germline ends. CDR1 and CDR2 from the germline V gene are GTSNPN and SVGIG (reference sequence).

The gene calls are TRBV5-1 and TRBJ2-1, with D possibly being TRBD1 or TRBD2 (5 bases each). CDR3 length: 15 amino acids. Per germline, CDR1 SGHRS and CDR2 YFSETQ. With 0 bases removed from V and 4 bases from J, the gap between germline ends came to 11 bases. The CDR3 region has the DNA TGCGCCAGCAGCTTGGAAGGCAGGGAGTACAATGAGCAGTTCTTC. This codes for CASSLEGREYNEQFF. The complete variable domain, with remaining parts taken from reference TRBV5-1 and TRBJ2-1, reads KAGVTQTPRYLIKTRGQQVTLSCSPISGHRSVSWYQQTPGQGLQFLFEYFSETQRNKGNFPGRFSGRQFSNSRSEMNVSTLELGDSALYLCASSLEGREYNEQFFGPGTRLTVL.

Concerning this clone: Other nucleotide sequences in the sample specify the same CDR3. The chain is built from TRBV2 and TRBJ1-1; TRBD1 is a possible D gene (6 bases). The germline CDR1 and CDR2 sequences are SNHLY and FYNNEI. Deletions cut 6 bases from V and 2 bases from J, with 10 bases between. The CDR3 sequence is 13 residues long. The CDR3 loop is CASSEGGNTEAFF. DNA of the CDR3: TGTGCCAGCAGCGAGGGGGGAAACACTGAAGCTTTCTTT.

Only one count was recorded for this clone. The chain uses TRBV14 and TRBJ1-2; unclear D gene. The CDR3 loop spans 12 amino acids. CDR1 is SGHDN and CDR2 is FVKESK in the germline V gene. Deletions cut 2 bases from V and 7 bases from J, with 8 bases between. The CDR3 DNA follows: TGTGCCAGCAGCCAATTTGGTCGTGGCTACACCTTC. This encodes CASSQFGRGYTF. The full variable domain, rest sourced from reference TRBV14 and TRBJ1-2, is EAGVTQFPSHSVIEKGQTVTLRCDPISGHDNLYWYRRVMGKEIKFLLHFVKESKQDESGMPNNRFLAERTGGTYSTLKVQPAELEDSGVYFCASSQFGRGYTFGSGTRLTVV.

The chain couples TRBV7-6 to TRBJ2-6; the match to TRBD1 covers 9 bases. V trimming: 3 bases; J trimming: 2 bases; junction bases outside the gene matches: 2. The V gene's germline CDR1 is SGHVS and CDR2 FNYEAQ. The CDR3 totals 16 residues. CDR3 in amino acids: CASSLGQGAGANVLTF. The CDR3 DNA sequence: TGTGCCAGCAGCTTGGGACAGGGAGCTGGGGCCAACGTCCTGACTTTC.

The J gene is TRBJ1-1, the V gene TRBV11-2; D may be TRBD1 (5 bases). V lost 4 bases and J 6 bases, leaving 9 bases between the germline ends. The germline V gene encodes CDR1 SGHAT and CDR2 FQNNGV. The CDR3 totals 12 residues. The CDR3 sequence is CASSWGMAEAFF. The CDR3 DNA follows: TGTGCCAGCAGCTGGGGGATGGCTGAAGCTTTCTTT.

The chain has TRBV5-4 and TRBJ2-7; D might be TRBD1 or TRBD2, each matching 5 bases. Germline lookup yields CDR1 SGHNT and CDR2 YYREEE (reference sequence). Between the trimmed V and J ends, which lost 2 bases and 5 bases, there was a span of 17 bases. This CDR3 has 15 residues. CDR3 protein: CASSFTGASYDEQYF. CDR3 sequence (DNA): TGTGCCAGCAGCTTCACCGGGGCCTCCTACGACGAGCAGTACTTC. Full variable domain (rest looked up from reference TRBV5-4 and TRBJ2-7): ETGVTQSPTHLIKTRGQQVTLRCSSQSGHNTVSWYQQALGQGPQFIFQYYREEENGRGNFPPRFSGLQFPNYSSELNVNALELDDSALYLCASSFTGASYDEQYFGPGTRLTVT.

This chain uses TRBV9 with TRBJ1-1; 10 bases fit TRBD1. The CDR3 extends over 16 amino acids. Germline assignment: CDR1 SGDLS and CDR2 YYNGEE. Trimming cost V 0 bases and J 4 bases; bases outside gene matches: 6. The CDR3 nucleotides read TGTGCCAGCAGCGTAGGACAGGGGGCAATGGGCACTGAAGCTTTCTTT. Translated: CASSVGQGAMGTEAFF.

The chain is built from TRBV19 and TRBJ2-7, with D unclear. This CDR3 has 14 residues. Per germline, CDR1 LNHDA and CDR2 SQIVND (reference sequence). The germline V and J ends were trimmed by 2 bases and 3 bases, with 11 bases remaining between them. The chain's CDR3 is CASSISSPNYEQYF. In DNA form, the CDR3 reads TGTGCCAGTAGTATATCGAGTCCTAACTACGAGCAGTACTTC.

The chain combines TRBV7-2 with TRBJ2-1; a weak D match, TRBD1 (6 bases). Deletions cut 2 bases from V and 8 bases from J, with 16 bases between. The V gene's germline CDR1 is SGHTA and CDR2 FQGNSA. The CDR3 contains 15 residues. The CDR3 sequence: CASSLPGQPHDEQFF. The CDR3 DNA reads as TGTGCCAGCAGCTTACCGGGACAACCCCACGATGAGCAGTTCTTC.

The V call is TRBV25-1, the J call TRBJ2-1; TRBD1 matches at 10 bases. The CDR3 has 15 amino acids. Germline lookup yields CDR1 MGHDK and CDR2 SYGVNS. After removal of 8 bases from V and 10 bases from J, the junction contained 14 bases not matched to a gene. The CDR3 sequence is CASGMGTGALSEQFF. For the CDR3, the DNA is TGTGCCAGCGGGATGGGGACAGGGGCCTTATCCGAGCAGTTCTTC. The variable domain in full, with the rest retrieved from reference TRBV25-1 and TRBJ2-1, is EADIYQTPRYLVIGTGKKITLECSQTMGHDKMYWYQQDPGMELHLIHYSYGVNSTEKGDLSSESTVSRIRTEHFPLTLESARPSHTSQYLCASGMGTGALSEQFFGPGTRLTVL.

This sequence joins TRBV7-2 and TRBJ2-1; D possibly corresponds to TRBD1 (6 bases). The CDR3 length is 14 residues. V lost 6 bases to trimming and J lost 3 bases, with 12 bases between them. CDR1 is SGHTA and CDR2 is FQGNSA in the germline V gene. The CDR3 reads CASRTGFGYNEQFF. For the CDR3, the DNA is TGTGCCAGCAGGACAGGATTCGGCTACAATGAGCAGTTCTTC.

The V gene is TRBV28, the J gene TRBJ2-3; TRBD1 is a possible D gene (6 bases). CDR1 MDHEN and CDR2 SYDVKM come from the germline V gene. V was pared by 5 bases and J by 4 bases, with 22 bases between. The CDR3 length is 17 residues. For the CDR3, the DNA is TGTGCCAGCAGTCTATCTGGGGGCTCCACGGTGGCAGATACGCAGTATTTT. Protein sequence: CASSLSGGSTVADTQYF.

The chain recombines TRBV5-5 with TRBJ1-2; D unresolved. The germline V gene encodes CDR1 SGHKS and CDR2 YYEKEE (reference sequence). Trimming left V 1 base short and J 4 bases short, with 20 bases between. This CDR3 spans 17 amino acids. Written as DNA, the CDR3 is TGTGCCAGCAGCTTGAACCCGGGCGTCCCCCGAATCTATGGCTACACCTTC. Its protein product is CASSLNPGVPRIYGYTF. Filled out from reference TRBV5-5 and TRBJ1-2, the complete variable domain reads DAGVTQSPTHLIKTRGQQVTLRCSPISGHKSVSWYQQVLGQGPQFIFQYYEKEERGRGNFPDRFSARQFPNYSSELNVNALLLGDSALYLCASSLNPGVPRIYGYTFGSGTRLTVV.

A single count supports this clone. This chain uses TRBV9 with TRBJ2-2; 12 bases are a match to TRBD2. The CDR3 length is 16 residues. Germline V gene lookup returns CDR1 SGDLS and CDR2 YYNGEE. After removal of 0 bases from V and 7 bases from J, the junction contained 4 bases not matched to a gene. The CDR3 DNA reads TGTGCCAGCAGCGTAGGGACTAGCGGGAAGGTCGGGGAGCTGTTTTTT. It yields the protein CASSVGTSGKVGELFF.

The chain employs TRBV6-5 and TRBJ2-3; possible D gene TRBD1, 5 bases. The CDR3 totals 15 residues. V gave up 2 bases and J gave up 0 bases, with 9 bases separating them. CDR1 and CDR2 from the germline V gene are MNHEY and SVGAGI. CDR3 residues: CASSYATASTDTQYF. The CDR3 DNA follows: TGTGCCAGCAGTTACGCGACAGCTAGCACAGATACGCAGTATTTT.

This chain links TRBV7-6 with TRBJ1-2; 7 bases are shared with TRBD1. J gave up 0 bases and V 2 bases, and 9 bases lay outside the gene matches. Germline V CDR1 and CDR2: SGHVS, FNYEAQ. This CDR3 has 17 amino acids. CDR3 in amino acids: CASSLRQGGTTNYGYTF. DNA for the CDR3: TGTGCCAGCAGCTTAAGGCAGGGGGGCACTACTAACTATGGCTACACCTTC.

The rearrangement links TRBV28 to TRBJ2-1; 9 bases match TRBD2. This CDR3 spans 15 amino acids. The germline gives CDR1 MDHEN, CDR2 SYDVKM. Trimming took 1 base from V and 4 from J; bases not matched to a gene: 2. CDR3 in amino acids: CASSLSAGGYNEQFF. For the CDR3, the DNA is TGTGCCAGCAGTTTATCAGCGGGGGGTTACAATGAGCAGTTCTTC.

The rearrangement joins TRBV7-2 to TRBJ1-1, with a weak D call TRBD1 (6 bases). The germline V gene encodes CDR1 SGHTA and CDR2 FQGNSA. This CDR3 contains 14 residues. With 5 bases removed from V and 5 bases from J, the gap between germline ends came to 15 bases. The CDR3 reads CASSHIQRGTEAFF. The CDR3, as DNA: TGTGCCAGCAGCCATATACAAAGGGGGACTGAAGCTTTCTTT.

The genes are TRBV7-9 and TRBJ2-3; D not certain. Germline V gives CDR1 SEHNR, CDR2 FQNEAQ (reference sequence). Between the trimmed V and J ends, which lost 3 bases and 1 base, there was a span of 8 bases. The CDR3 contains 14 residues. The CDR3 DNA reads as TGTGCCAGCAGCTTTGGCGGAGGCACAGATACGCAGTATTTT. Its translation: CASSFGGGTDTQYF.

The chain couples TRBV5-1 to TRBJ2-7, with a tentative D call TRBD1 (6 bases). The V gene's germline CDR1 is SGHRS and CDR2 YFSETQ. V was trimmed by 4 bases and J by 3 bases, leaving 14 bases between them. The CDR3 spans 14 residues. CDR3 in amino acids: CASSPRTAHYEQYF. As DNA, the CDR3 is TGCGCCAGCAGCCCGAGGACAGCTCACTACGAGCAGTACTTC.